The T cell receptor beta chain under discussion was sequenced for a study of technical replicates of blood from a handful of donors. Assay: immunoSEQ multiplex PCR; the TCRdb copy retains only in-frame clones and omits some. This table holds around 71,000 clones, roughly 92% found once. The clonotype comes from a human donor in good health. Material: T cells isolated from PBMCs.

The CDR3 bases are TGCAGCGTCTACTCCTACGAGCAGTACTTC. Translated, it gives CSVYSYEQYF. The genes are TRBV29-1 and TRBJ2-7, with unresolved D. V was clipped by 6 bases and J by 0 bases, with 3 bases between them. CDR1 and CDR2 (germline): SQVTM, ANQGSEA. The length of the CDR3 is 10 residues.